This T cell receptor beta chain was captured in a study of human T cells and chemical hapten exposure. Overall study context: Patients having alopecia areata, totalis or universalis were mostly female.

Time point of the sample: patch test 2, 6 weeks after DPC sensitization. The treatment was: therapeutic diphenylcyclopropenone sensitization with weekly scalp DPC. CDR3 size: 18 residues. Trimming took 5 bases from V and 5 from J, leaving 24 bases between them. Per germline, CDR1 SGHVS and CDR2 FNYEAQ. Via MiXCR, TCRdb re-called the RACE reads, giving one row per CDR3 protein. The data hold some 81,000 distinct CDR3 sequences, with about 9.9% observed a single time. General study points: With alopecia, donors may have immune responses unlike healthy people's.

This clonotype was seen a few times. Its antigen is still unknown. The specimen comprised whole blood, sampled in connection with sensitization to the hapten diphenylcyclopropenone (DPC). The rearrangement uses TRBV7-6 and TRBJ2-2, with a tentative D call TRBD2 (6 bases). This TCR came from a man aged 18 to 30 with alopecia areata. Some clones in this sample may be carry-over from other donors' samples. CDR3 sequence reads: CASSPDVSRGRGTGELFF. The CDR3 nucleotides are TGTGCCAGCAGCCCGGATGTTAGTCGGGGGAGAGGAACCGGGGAGCTGTTTTTT.